This TCR beta chain is from a study of shared T cell receptors in the human thymus. This CDR3 is built from 17 residues. V shed 5 bases and J shed 0 bases, with 17 bases lying between them. CDR1 LNHDA and CDR2 SQIVND come from the germline V gene (reference sequence). TCRdb's copy holds only in-frame clones and misses some; the assay was immunoSEQ multiplex PCR. The sample lists 600,000 to 900,000 clones, approximately 83% occurring once. These data were also reused for a study on human thymus T cells. This second study says: Samples came from healthy Finnish infants during open corrective cardiac surgery. Corrective heart surgery yielded the resections from which the thymus tissue came. Biased V and J segment usage appeared in thymus and peripheral blood. Thymic repertoires overlap heavily among unrelated individuals, related research has reported.

Sequencing was performed on thymocytes. This chain links TRBV19 with TRBJ1-3, with TRBD1 as a possible D gene (6 bases). The TCR originated in a girl under two years old with a congenital heart defect. CDR3 sequence reads: CASSQSDSRNSGNTIYF. The CDR3 nucleotides are TGTGCCAGTAGTCAATCGGACAGCCGAAACTCTGGAAACACCATATATTTT.